This TCR beta chain appears in the sequencing data of a study of T cell responses to AZD1222 COVID-19 vaccine. Findings of the study overall: Nearly half of unique spike-specific TCRs reportedly avoided B.1.351 and B.1.1.7 mutated regions. Donors, mostly white British, included more females; clonal diversity was possibly underestimated. Spike-specific TCR repertoires showed rising breadth and depth after two AZD1222 doses. Distributed over spike, vaccine-associated CD4 TCRs predominated at 160-218 and 743-854.

TCRdb keeps only in-frame clones here, not all; method: immunoSEQ multiplex PCR. This repertoire shows about 160,000 clones, roughly 90% found once; its top ten account for about 3.6%. Comment on this clone: Its antigen is undetermined.

Per the germline V gene, CDR1 is MNHEY and CDR2 is SMNVEV (reference sequence). The CDR3 consists of 13 residues. The V gene lost 5 bases and the J gene lost 1 base, with 8 bases spanning the gap. The receptor's source is an adult who received the AZD1222 COVID-19 vaccine. The rearrangement joins TRBV27 to TRBJ1-2; unclear D gene. This material consisted of peripheral blood, taken 28 days after the second AZD1222 dose. CDR3 sequence: CASSLRFNYGYTF. The CDR3 DNA reads as TGTGCCAGCAGTCTGAGGTTTAACTATGGCTACACCTTC.